This T cell receptor beta chain was sequenced for a study of T cells in localized non-small cell lung cancer. Whole-study results and caveats: Within adjacent lung there appeared a median approximately 60 of the top 100 tumor clones. Of the tissues analyzed, uninvolved adjacent lung showed maximal T cell clonality, greater than tumor. Sequence data derive from only one tumor region, so heterogeneity remains possible. Greater blood T cell density accompanied longer overall survival.

Assay used: immunoSEQ multiplex PCR; TCRdb lists only in-frame clones, some missing. The sample records about 43,000 clones, 90% to 95% being singletons. CDR3 length equals 13 residues. CDR1 and CDR2 (germline): SNHLY, FYNNEI. V shed 7 bases and J shed 1 base, with 8 bases lying between them. Details on this clone: Its antigen is not identified.

The material was PBMCs, obtained before any cancer treatment. This rearrangement joins TRBV2 to TRBJ1-5, with D uncertain. The sequence derives from a woman aged 35 to 70 with stage II lung adenocarcinoma. The CDR3 protein is CASTTESNQPQHF. The CDR3 region has the DNA TGTGCCAGCACAACAGAGAGCAATCAGCCCCAGCATTTT.